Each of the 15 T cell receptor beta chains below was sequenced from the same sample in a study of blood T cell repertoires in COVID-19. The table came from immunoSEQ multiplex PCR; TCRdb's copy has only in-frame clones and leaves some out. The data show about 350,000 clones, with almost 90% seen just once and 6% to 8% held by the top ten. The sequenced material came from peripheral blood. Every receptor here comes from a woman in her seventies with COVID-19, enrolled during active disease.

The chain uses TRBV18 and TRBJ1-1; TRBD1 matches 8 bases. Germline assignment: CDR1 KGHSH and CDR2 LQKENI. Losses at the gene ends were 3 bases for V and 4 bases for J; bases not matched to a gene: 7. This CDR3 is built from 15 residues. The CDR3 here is CASSPSTGVGTEAFF. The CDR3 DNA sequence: TGTGCCAGCTCACCCTCGACAGGGGTCGGCACTGAAGCTTTCTTT.

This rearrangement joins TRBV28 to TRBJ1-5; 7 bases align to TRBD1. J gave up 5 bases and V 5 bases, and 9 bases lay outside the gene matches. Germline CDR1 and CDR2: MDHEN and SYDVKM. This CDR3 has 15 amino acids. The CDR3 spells CASSPQGQDYQPQHF. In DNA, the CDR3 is TGTGCCAGCAGTCCCCAAGGACAGGACTATCAGCCCCAGCATTTT.

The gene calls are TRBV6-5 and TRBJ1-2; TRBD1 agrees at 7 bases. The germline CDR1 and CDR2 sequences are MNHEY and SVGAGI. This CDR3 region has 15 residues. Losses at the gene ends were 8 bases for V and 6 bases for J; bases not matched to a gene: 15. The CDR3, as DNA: TGTGCCAGCGGGAGTGAGGGGGCGCCGTTTAATGGCTACACCTTC. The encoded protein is CASGSEGAPFNGYTF.

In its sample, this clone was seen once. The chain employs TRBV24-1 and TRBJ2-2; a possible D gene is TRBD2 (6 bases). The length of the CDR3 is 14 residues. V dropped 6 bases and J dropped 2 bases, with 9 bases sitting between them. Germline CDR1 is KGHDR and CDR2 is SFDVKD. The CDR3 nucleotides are TGTGCCACCAGTCGGGGGATTAACACCGGGGAGCTGTTTTTT. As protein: CATSRGINTGELFF.

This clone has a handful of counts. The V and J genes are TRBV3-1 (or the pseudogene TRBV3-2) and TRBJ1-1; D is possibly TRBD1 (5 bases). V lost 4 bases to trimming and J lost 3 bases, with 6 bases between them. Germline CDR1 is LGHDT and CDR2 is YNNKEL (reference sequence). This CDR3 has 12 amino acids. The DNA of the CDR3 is TGTGCCAGCAGCCCGGGGGACACTGAAGCTTTCTTT. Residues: CASSPGDTEAFF.

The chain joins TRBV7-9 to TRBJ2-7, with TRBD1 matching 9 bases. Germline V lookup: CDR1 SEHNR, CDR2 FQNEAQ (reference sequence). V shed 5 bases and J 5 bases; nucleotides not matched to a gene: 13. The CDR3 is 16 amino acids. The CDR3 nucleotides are TGTGCCAGCAGCAGGCCTCGGACAGGGGAATTCGACGAGCAGTACTTC. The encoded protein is CASSRPRTGEFDEQYF.

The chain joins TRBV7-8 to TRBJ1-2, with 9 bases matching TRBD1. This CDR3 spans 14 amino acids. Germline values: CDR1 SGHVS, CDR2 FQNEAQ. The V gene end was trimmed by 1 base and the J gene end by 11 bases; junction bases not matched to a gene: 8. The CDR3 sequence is CASSLGGTGRSYTF. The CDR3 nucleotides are TGTGCCAGCAGCTTAGGAGGGACAGGGAGATCGTACACCTTC.

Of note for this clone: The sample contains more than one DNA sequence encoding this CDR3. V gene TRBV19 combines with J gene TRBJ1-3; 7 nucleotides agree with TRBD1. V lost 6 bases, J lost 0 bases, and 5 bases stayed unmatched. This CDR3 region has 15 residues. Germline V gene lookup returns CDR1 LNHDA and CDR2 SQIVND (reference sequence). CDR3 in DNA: TGTGCCAGTAGGCGACAGGGTTTCTCTGGAAACACCATATATTTT. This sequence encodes CASRRQGFSGNTIYF.

The CDR3 region is CASSFLPGDEQYF. CDR3 nucleotide sequence: TGTGCCAGCAGTTTCCTCCCAGGGGACGAGCAGTACTTC. V is TRBV27 and J is TRBJ2-7; D possibly corresponds to TRBD1 (6 bases). The CDR3 runs to 13 residues. V was pared by 3 bases and J by 5 bases, with 11 bases between. Germline values: CDR1 MNHEY, CDR2 SMNVEV (reference sequence).

CDR3 sequence reads: CASSQDWTGGITDTQYF. In DNA, the CDR3 is TGTGCCAGCAGCCAAGATTGGACGGGGGGGATCACAGATACGCAGTATTTT. This chain connects TRBV4-2 to TRBJ2-3; TRBD2 agrees at 8 bases. The CDR3 contains 17 residues. V lost 0 bases, J lost 2 bases, and 7 bases stayed unmatched. CDR1 and CDR2 (germline): LGHNA, YNFKEQ.

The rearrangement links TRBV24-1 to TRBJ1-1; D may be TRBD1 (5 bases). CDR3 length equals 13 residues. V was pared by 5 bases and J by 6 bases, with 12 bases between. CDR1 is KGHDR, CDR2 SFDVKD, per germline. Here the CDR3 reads CATSGPGGSEAFF. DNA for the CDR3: TGTGCCACCAGTGGTCCGGGGGGATCTGAAGCTTTCTTT.

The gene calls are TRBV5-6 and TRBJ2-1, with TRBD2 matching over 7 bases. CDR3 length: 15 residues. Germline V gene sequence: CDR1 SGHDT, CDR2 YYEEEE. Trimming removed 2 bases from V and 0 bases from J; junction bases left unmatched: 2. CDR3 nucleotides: TGTGCCAGCAGCTTCGGGGGGAGCTCCTACAATGAGCAGTTCTTC. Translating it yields CASSFGGSSYNEQFF.

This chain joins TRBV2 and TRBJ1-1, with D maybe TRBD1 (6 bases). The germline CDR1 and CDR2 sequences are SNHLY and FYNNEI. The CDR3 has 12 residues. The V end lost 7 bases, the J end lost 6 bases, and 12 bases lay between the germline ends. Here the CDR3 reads CASNQQGPEAFF. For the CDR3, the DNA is TGTGCCAGCAATCAACAGGGCCCTGAAGCTTTCTTT. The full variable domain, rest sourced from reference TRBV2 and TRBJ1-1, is EPEVTQTPSHQVTQMGQEVILRCVPISNHLYFYWYRQILGQKVEFLVSFYNNEISEKSEIFDDQFSVERPDGSNFTLKIRSTKLEDSAMYFCASNQQGPEAFFGQGTRLTVV.

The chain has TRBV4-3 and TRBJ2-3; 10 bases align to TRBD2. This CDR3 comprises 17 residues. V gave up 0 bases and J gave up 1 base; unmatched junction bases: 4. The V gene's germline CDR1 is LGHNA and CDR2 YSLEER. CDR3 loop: CASSQDPLAGGTDTQYF. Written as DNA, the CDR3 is TGCGCCAGCAGCCAAGACCCCCTAGCGGGGGGCACAGATACGCAGTATTTT.

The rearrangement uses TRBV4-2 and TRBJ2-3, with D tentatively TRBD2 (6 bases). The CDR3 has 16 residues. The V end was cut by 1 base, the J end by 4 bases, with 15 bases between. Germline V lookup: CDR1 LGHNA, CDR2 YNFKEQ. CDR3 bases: TGTGCCAGCAGCCAAGGAGCGGGCTTAGAAGCAGATACGCAGTATTTT. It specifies CASSQGAGLEADTQYF.